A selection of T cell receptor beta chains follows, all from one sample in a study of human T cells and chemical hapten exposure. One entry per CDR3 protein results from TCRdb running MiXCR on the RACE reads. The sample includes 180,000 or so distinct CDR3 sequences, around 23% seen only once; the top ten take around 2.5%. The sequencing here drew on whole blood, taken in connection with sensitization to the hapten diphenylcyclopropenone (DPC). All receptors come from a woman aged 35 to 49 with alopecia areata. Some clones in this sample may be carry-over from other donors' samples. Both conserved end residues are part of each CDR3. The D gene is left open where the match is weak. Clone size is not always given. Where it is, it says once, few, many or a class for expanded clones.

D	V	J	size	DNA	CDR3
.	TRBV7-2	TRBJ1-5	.	TGTGCCAGCAGCTTAGGGGGCCAGGGCTATCAGCCCCAGCATTTT	CASSLGGQGYQPQHF
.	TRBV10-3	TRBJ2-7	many	TGTGCCATCAGTGTCCCACGGGCAGGCTCCTACGAGCAGTACTTC	CAISVPRAGSYEQYF
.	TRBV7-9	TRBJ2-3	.	TGTGCCAGCAGCCCCTCAATCACAGATACGCAGTATTTT	CASSPSITDTQYF
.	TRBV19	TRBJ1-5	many	TGTGCCAGTAGTATGGCTTACGCCGGAATACAGCCCCAGCATTTT	CASSMAYAGIQPQHF
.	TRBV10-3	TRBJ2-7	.	TGTGCCATCAGTGCGGAAATCTACGAGCAGTACTTC	CAISAEIYEQYF
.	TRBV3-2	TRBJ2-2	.	TGTGCCAGCAGCCACAAATTCCGGGGGTCTACCCAGGGGACCGGGGAGCTGTTTTTT	CASSHKFRGSTQGTGELFF
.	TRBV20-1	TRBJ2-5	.	TGCAGTGCTAGAGGGGGGCGAGAGACCCAGTACTTC	CSARGGRETQYF
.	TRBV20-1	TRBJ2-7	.	TGCAGTGCTAGAGGATCCGGCGACTCCTACGAGCAGTACTTC	CSARGSGDSYEQYF
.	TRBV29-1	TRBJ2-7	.	TGCAGCGTCGCAAGACGACTGGCCTACGAGCAGTACTTC	CSVARRLAYEQYF
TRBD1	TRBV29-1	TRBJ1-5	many	TGCAGCGTTGCCGCAGGGGGCAGTCAGCCCCAGCATTTT	CSVAAGGSQPQHF
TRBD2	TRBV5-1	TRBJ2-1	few	TGCGCCAGCAGCCCCGTACTGGCGGGAGGGCTGAATGAGCAGTTCTTC	CASSPVLAGGLNEQFF
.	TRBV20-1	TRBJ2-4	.	TGCAGTGCTAGAGCTCTCACAGGGAAAGTAGCCAAAAACATTCAGTACTTC	CSARALTGKVAKNIQYF
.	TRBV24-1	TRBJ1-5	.	TGTGCCACCAGTGATTTGCGTGGGGGTTGGGGGGGCCATCAGCCCCAGCATTTT	CATSDLRGGWGGHQPQHF
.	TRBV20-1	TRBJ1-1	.	TGCAGTGCTCAAGGACGGGGCCTGGAAGCTTTCTTT	CSAQGRGLEAFF
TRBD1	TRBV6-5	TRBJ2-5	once	TGTGCCAGCAGGGGGGACAGGGCGGGGGAGACCCAGTACTTC	CASRGDRAGETQYF
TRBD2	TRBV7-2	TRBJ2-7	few	TGTGCCAGCAGCTTAGACGGGACTAGCTCCTACGAGCAGTACTTC	CASSLDGTSSYEQYF
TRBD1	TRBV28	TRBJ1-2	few	TGTGCCAGCAGGTCCCCGGGGCAGGGGGTTGGCTACACCTTC	CASRSPGQGVGYTF
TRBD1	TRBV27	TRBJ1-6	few	TGTGCCAGCAGCCACGTCGGCGTGACAGGGGTTTCCTATAATTCACCCCTCCACTTT	CASSHVGVTGVSYNSPLHF